This T cell receptor beta chain was documented in a study of OX40 agonist ivuxolimab in advanced cancers. Sequencing used immunoSEQ multiplex PCR; TCRdb keeps in-frame clones, though not all of them. The sample yields tens of thousands of clones, 70% to 90% seen once. Unmatched junction bases numbered 12, after V lost 4 bases and J lost 0 bases. There are 18 residues in the CDR3. CDR1 and CDR2 from the germline V gene are SGHTS and YDEGEE. The V gene is TRBV5-8, the J gene TRBJ2-2; 7 nucleotides agree with TRBD1. The TCR comes from an adult with an advanced solid tumor such as melanoma, head and neck, liver or kidney cancer. The sample in question was CD4+ or CD8+ T cells sorted from blood, obtained in a trial of the OX40 agonist ivuxolimab. The CDR3 sequence: CASSIGTEWTPNTGELFF. Here the CDR3 DNA reads TGTGCCAGCAGCATTGGGACAGAATGGACCCCGAACACCGGGGAGCTGTTTTTT. Combining the CDR3 with reference TRBV5-8 and TRBJ2-2 gives the whole variable domain EAGVTQSPTHLIKTRGQQATLRCSPISGHTSVYWYQQALGLGLQFLLWYDEGEERNRGNFPPRFSGRQFPNYSSELNVNALELEDSALYLCASSIGTEWTPNTGELFFGEGSRLTVL.